This TCR beta chain was sequenced during a study of lymphopenia after photon versus proton radiotherapy (dated by TCRdb to between 2017 and 2020). For the study in its entirety: In patients with gastrointestinal tumors who developed high-grade lymphopenia, the study compared the immunological effects of photon radiation therapy with those of proton radiation therapy. A cohort of under 25 patients with gastrointestinal tumors who received either photon or proton therapy and subsequently developed lymphopenia was included. The goal of the study was to characterize the differences between the two radiation modalities in how they affect the immune system.

The sample holds a few counts of this clone. The antigen this receptor binds is unknown. No per-base quality is available; no much larger clone lies one base away. On the study overall, not on this receptor specifically: Across the cohort, an inverse correlation was found between a larger post-nadir drop in TCR diversity and overall survival time among patients who died. Proton-treated patients stayed relatively stable during treatment, while photon-treated patients lost naive T cells and TCR diversity and gained effector/memory populations. The survival association was assessed only in patients who died, and better survival with proton therapy was presented by the authors as a possibility rather than a demonstrated result. After the lymphocyte count nadir, photon-treated repertoires showed oligoclonal expansion, especially of CD8+ Temra cells, which drove the drop in diversity.

Receptors were amplified or captured by the immunoSEQ multiplex PCR assay. T cell repertoires were profiled by deep sequencing of rearranged TCR beta loci, alongside multiparametric flow cytometry. The table comes from immuneACCESS by way of TCRdb, which keeps in-frame sequences with V and J called. Part of the clones is missing from these tables; in studies checked, under half for an unresolved V gene and the rest for unknown reasons. This sample lists roughly 25,000 clones; 82% were detected once. The ten largest make up 21% of the sample. Counted from cysteine to phenylalanine, this CDR3 has 13 amino acids. The read is trimmed to its CDR3 DNA, 39 bases read in frame from base 1. CDR1 and CDR2 are read off the germline V gene as SGHTA and FQGNSA. The trim is 3 bases for V and 5 bases for J, with a gap of 9 bases between the germline ends.

Rearrangement joined TRBV7-2 to TRBJ2-3; D gene: possibly TRBD1, on 5 matching bases. The sequences come from peripheral blood, collected from a patient treated with proton-based radiotherapy. The receptor was isolated from a woman in her seventies with pancreatic cancer. This receptor carries the CDR3 CASSFVREDTQYF. The DNA reads as follows: TGTGCCAGCAGCTTCGTCAGGGAAGATACGCAGTATTTT.